This TCR beta chain was obtained from a study of high-grade serous ovarian cancer treatment subgroups. Study in general: Samples averaged 14,192 reads and 6,900 or so unique TCR beta rearrangements. Findings of the study overall: Tumors within one patient showed repertoire similarity of roughly 0.1 to 0.79. Bulk tumor TCR sequencing gave no spatial information.

Tumor tissue was taken before any definitive surgery or chemotherapy was given. Here immunoSEQ multiplex PCR was the method, and the copy in TCRdb shows in-frame clones only, minus some. This table holds 11,000 or so clones, roughly 87% found once. This clone was picked up one time. Its matching antigen is unknown. The sequence was obtained from a human donor with high-grade serous ovarian cancer. The sequencing sample was made of tumor tissue.

CDR3 in DNA: TGTGCCAGCACCGGACTAGCCTGGGAGACCCAGTACTTC. Translating gives CASTGLAWETQYF. The chain recombines TRBV7-9 with TRBJ2-5, with 8 bases matching TRBD2. V lost 7 bases and J lost 5; bases outside the gene matches: 6. This CDR3 is 13 amino acids long. Per germline, CDR1 SEHNR and CDR2 FQNEAQ (reference sequence).